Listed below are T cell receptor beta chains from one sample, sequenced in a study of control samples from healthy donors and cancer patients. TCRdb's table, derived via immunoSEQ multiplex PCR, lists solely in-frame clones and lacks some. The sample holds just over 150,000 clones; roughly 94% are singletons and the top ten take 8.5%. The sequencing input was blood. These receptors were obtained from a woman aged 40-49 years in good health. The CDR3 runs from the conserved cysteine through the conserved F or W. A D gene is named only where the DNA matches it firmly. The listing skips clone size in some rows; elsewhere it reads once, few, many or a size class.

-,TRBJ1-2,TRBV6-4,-,TGTGCCACCAAGGGGGGTAATCGAGGCTACACCTTC,CATKGGNRGYTF
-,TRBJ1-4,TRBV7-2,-,TGTGCCAGCAGCTTAGGGGGGCTGACAGGATCCGAAAAACTGTTTTTT,CASSLGGLTGSEKLFF
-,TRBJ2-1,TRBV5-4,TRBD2,TGTGCCAGCAGCTTTGGGGGGCTAGCGGGAGTGAACTACAATGAGCAGTTCTTC,CASSFGGLAGVNYNEQFF
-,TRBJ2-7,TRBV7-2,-,TGTGCCAGCAGCTTACCCCGGTCTCTGCTGGGATGGGGCTACGAGCAGTACTTC,CASSLPRSLLGWGYEQYF
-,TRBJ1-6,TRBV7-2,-,TGTGCCAGCAGCTTACTTCCAAGGGGCACCCTCCACTTT,CASSLLPRGTLHF
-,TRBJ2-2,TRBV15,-,TGTGCCACCAGCAGAGAAGGGAGAAACACCGGGGAGCTGTTTTTT,CATSREGRNTGELFF
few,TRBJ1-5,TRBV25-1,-,TGTGCCAGCAGTGAGGAGGGGTACAATCAGCCCCAGCATTTT,CASSEEGYNQPQHF
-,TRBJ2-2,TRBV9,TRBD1,TGTGCCAGCAGCGATCGAGGACAGGGGGGTAGCGGGGAGCTGTTTTTT,CASSDRGQGGSGELFF
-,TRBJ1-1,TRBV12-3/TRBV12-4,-,TGTGCCAGCAGTTTTGGGGGGAGGACTGAAGCTTTCTTT,CASSFGGRTEAFF
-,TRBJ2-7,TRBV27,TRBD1,TGTGCCAGCAGTTTATCCTCCGGGACAGGCGCCTACGAGCAGTACTTC,CASSLSSGTGAYEQYF
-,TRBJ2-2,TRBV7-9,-,TGTGCCAGCAGCTTAGGTGGGGAAGGCGGGGAGCTGTTTTTT,CASSLGGEGGELFF
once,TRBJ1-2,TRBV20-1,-,TGCAGTGCGCACAGAAACTATGGCTACACCTTC,CSAHRNYGYTF
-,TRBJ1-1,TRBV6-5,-,TGTGCCAGCAGTTACCCAGGGACCACTGAAGCTTTCTTT,CASSYPGTTEAFF
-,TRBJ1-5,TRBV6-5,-,TGTGCCAGCAGTTACTCTAGCAATCAGCCCCAGCATTTT,CASSYSSNQPQHF
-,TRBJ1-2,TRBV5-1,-,TGCGCCAGCAGCTTAGAGGGGAATGGCTACACCTTC,CASSLEGNGYTF
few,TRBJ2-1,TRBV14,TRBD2,TGTGCCAGCAGCGTTCTTACTAGCGGGAGTCACAATGAGCAGTTCTTC,CASSVLTSGSHNEQFF
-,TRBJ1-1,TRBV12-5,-,TGTGCTAGTGGACGGGACACCGGAGAAGCTTTCTTT,CASGRDTGEAFF
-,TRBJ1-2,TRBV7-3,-,TGTGCCAGCAGCTTAAGATCGGGGGAAGGAGGCTACACCTTC,CASSLRSGEGGYTF
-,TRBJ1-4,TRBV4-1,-,TGCGCCAGCAGCCAACGATACACGGGACTGGGAAATGAAAAACTGTTTTTT,CASSQRYTGLGNEKLFF
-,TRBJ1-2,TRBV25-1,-,TGTGCCAGCAGTGAAGCACGGGGTTTTTTCGATGGCTACACCTTC,CASSEARGFFDGYTF
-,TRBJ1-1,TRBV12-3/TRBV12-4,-,TGTGCCAGCAGTTTAACGGGCACTGAAGCTTTCTTT,CASSLTGTEAFF
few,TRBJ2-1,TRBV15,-,TGTGCCACCAGCCGGGGGAATGAGCAGTTCTTC,CATSRGNEQFF
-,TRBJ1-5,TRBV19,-,TGTGCCAGTAGTATAGTTCCAGGGTCGGGCAATCAGCCCCAGCATTTT,CASSIVPGSGNQPQHF
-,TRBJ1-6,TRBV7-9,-,TGTGCCAGCAGCTTAGATGGACTCTATAATTCACCCCTCCACTTT,CASSLDGLYNSPLHF
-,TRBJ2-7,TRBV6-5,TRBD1,TGTGCCAGCAGCTCCCTTGGGGGACAGGGCCGCGAGCAGTACTTC,CASSSLGGQGREQYF
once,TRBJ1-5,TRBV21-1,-,TGTGCCAGCAGCAAACGGGGGGGACAGGGGTGGCAGCCCCAGCATTTT,CASSKRGGQGWQPQHF
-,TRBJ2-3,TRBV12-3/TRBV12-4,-,TGTGCCAGCAGTCCAGGGTTTCCAGATACGCAGTATTTT,CASSPGFPDTQYF
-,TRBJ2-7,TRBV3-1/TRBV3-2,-,TGTGCCAGCAGCCAAAATCCGCACGAGCAGTACTTC,CASSQNPHEQYF
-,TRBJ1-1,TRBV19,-,TGTGCCAGTAGCCCCAGGGCTGGGTGGCCTGAAGCTTTCTTT,CASSPRAGWPEAFF
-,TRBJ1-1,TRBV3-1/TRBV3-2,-,TGTGCCAGCAGCCAAGTAACGAGGGGGAACACTGAAGCTTTCTTT,CASSQVTRGNTEAFF
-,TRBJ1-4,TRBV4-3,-,TGCGCCAGCAGCCAAGATGTAAGGGGTAATGAAAAACTGTTTTTT,CASSQDVRGNEKLFF
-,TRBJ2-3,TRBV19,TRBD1,TGTGCCAGTAGTACGGACAGGGGTGCCACAGATACGCAGTATTTT,CASSTDRGATDTQYF
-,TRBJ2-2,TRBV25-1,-,TGTGCCAGCAGCGACCCCCGAGGGGAAGAGTCCGGGGAGCTGTTTTTT,CASSDPRGEESGELFF
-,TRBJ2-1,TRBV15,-,TGTGCCACCAGCAGAGAAACCGGGACGGTGGAGCAGTTCTTC,CATSRETGTVEQFF
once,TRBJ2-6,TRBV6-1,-,TGTGCCAGCAGTGGTCACAGGGCCACTCTCTCTGGGGCCAACGTCCTGACTTTC,CASSGHRATLSGANVLTF
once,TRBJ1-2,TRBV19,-,TGTGCCAGTAGTATGATCGGGGATGACTATGGCTACACCTTC,CASSMIGDDYGYTF
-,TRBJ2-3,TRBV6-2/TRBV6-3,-,TGTGCCAGCAGTCGACTCGGGGTCACAGATACGCAGTATTTT,CASSRLGVTDTQYF
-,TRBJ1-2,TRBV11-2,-,TGTGCCAGCAGCCCAACTACAGGGAGGTACGGCTACACCTTC,CASSPTTGRYGYTF
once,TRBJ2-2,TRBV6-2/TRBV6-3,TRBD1,TGTGCCAGCAGTTACTCGGACAGGGGGCTGAACACCGGGGAGCTGTTTTTT,CASSYSDRGLNTGELFF
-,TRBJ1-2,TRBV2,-,TGTGCCAGCAGTTACCGACAGTCCATCTACACCTTC,CASSYRQSIYTF
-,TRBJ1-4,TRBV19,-,TGTGCCAGTAGTAGGGGGGCGCAAACTAATGAAAAACTGTTTTTT,CASSRGAQTNEKLFF
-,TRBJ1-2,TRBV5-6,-,TGTGCCAGCAGCCAGGGGTCAAACTATGGCTACACCTTC,CASSQGSNYGYTF
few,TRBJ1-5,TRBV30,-,TGTGCCTGGAGTGAGGGGACACTTAGCAATCAGCCCCAGCATTTT,CAWSEGTLSNQPQHF
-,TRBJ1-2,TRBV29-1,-,TGCAGCGTTGACGGGAGCGGGAATGGCTACACCTTC,CSVDGSGNGYTF
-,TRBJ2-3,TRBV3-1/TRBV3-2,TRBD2,TGTGCCAGCAGCCAAGGGGTAATGGCGGGAGAAATAGATACGCAGTATTTT,CASSQGVMAGEIDTQYF
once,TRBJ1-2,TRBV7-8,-,TGTGCCAGCAGCTTACGCCGGCCGGCAGCCGCTAACTATGGCTACACCTTC,CASSLRRPAAANYGYTF
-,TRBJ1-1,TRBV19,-,TGTGCCAGTAGTATAAGGGGGGCTACGGTCGGTACTGAAGCTTTCTTT,CASSIRGATVGTEAFF
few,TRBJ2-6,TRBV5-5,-,TGTGCCAGCAGCCCCGATGCAAGCTCTGGGGCCAACGTCCTGACTTTC,CASSPDASSGANVLTF
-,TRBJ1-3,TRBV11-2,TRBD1,TGTGCCAGCAGCTTAGTCGACAGGGTAAACACCATATATTTT,CASSLVDRVNTIYF
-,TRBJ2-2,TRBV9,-,TGTGCCAGCAGCCCCGGAGAATTTGGCACCGGGGAGCTGTTTTTT,CASSPGEFGTGELFF
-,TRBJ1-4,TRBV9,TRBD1,TGTGCCAGCAGCGTCTCCCCGCCGGGGACAGGGCCTGAAAAACTGTTTTTT,CASSVSPPGTGPEKLFF
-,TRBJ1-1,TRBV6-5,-,TGTGCCAGCAGTTACTCCCCAGTGAACACTGAAGCTTTCTTT,CASSYSPVNTEAFF
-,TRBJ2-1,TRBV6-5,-,TGTGCCAGCAGTTACTCGATGTCCTCCGAGCAGTTCTTC,CASSYSMSSEQFF
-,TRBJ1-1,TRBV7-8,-,-,CASSLERWGQGASFF
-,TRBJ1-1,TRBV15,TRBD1,TGTGCCACCAGCAGAGGTGGACAGGGGAACACTGAAGCTTTCTTT,CATSRGGQGNTEAFF